The clone carrying this T cell receptor (beta chain) was seen more than once but under ten times. This sample was included in a study of T cells in Graves' hyperthyroidism and ophthalmopathy. V was pared by 5 bases and J by 4 bases, with 13 bases of the junction left unmatched. The CDR3 is 16 amino acids. CDR1 and CDR2 (germline): SGHVS, FQNEAQ. RNA transcripts provided the source from which TCR beta CDR3 regions were amplified. The HTBI primer set served for first-round RT-PCR of the TCR CDR3. TCRdb analysed the multiplex PCR reads with MiXCR anew, one entry per CDR3 protein. The profile shows more than 550,000 distinct CDR3 sequences, roughly 46% of them singletons.

The V call is TRBV7-8, the J call TRBJ1-1; 7 bases are shared with TRBD1. The origin of this receptor is an adult man with Graves' disease, either hyperthyroidism or ophthalmopathy (not recorded which). Sequencing used peripheral blood or thyroid tissue (not recorded which). The CDR3 loop reads CASSLGGRGRVTEAFF. CDR3 DNA sequence: TGTGCCAGCAGCCTAGGGGGTAGGGGGCGGGTCACTGAAGCTTTCTTT.